These 23 T cell receptor beta chains were sequenced from one sample in a study of STAT5B mutations in CD4+ large granular lymphocyte leukemia. Clones were sequenced by immunoSEQ multiplex PCR, and TCRdb holds only the in-frame ones, with some missing. The table has roughly 40,000 clones, roughly 80% seen once; the top ten hold about 3.9%. Sequenced sample: CD4+ T cells from blood buffy coats. These receptors came from a human donor in good health.

This clone was detected a few times. The J gene is TRBJ1-5, the V gene TRBV5-1, with D possibly being TRBD1 (5 bases). The CDR3 is made up of 16 amino acids. Germline lookup yields CDR1 SGHRS and CDR2 YFSETQ. The V end was cut by 1 base, the J end by 6 bases, with 17 bases between. The CDR3 region is CASSLLGVDLGQPQHF. In DNA, the CDR3 is TGCGCCAGCAGCTTGCTGGGGGTTGACTTGGGTCAGCCCCAGCATTTT.

This sequence joins TRBV7-3 and TRBJ2-2; D perhaps matches TRBD2 (5 bases). CDR3 length equals 15 residues. CDR1 and CDR2 from the germline V gene are SGHTA and FQGTGA. V lost 5 bases to trimming and J lost 0 bases, with 10 bases between them. CDR3 bases: TGTGCCAGCAGCCCAAACGGGGCGAACACCGGGGAGCTGTTTTTT. This sequence encodes CASSPNGANTGELFF.

As regards this clone: The identical CDR3 is also encoded by other nucleotide sequences in the sample. The chain is built from TRBV9 and TRBJ1-5, with D possibly being TRBD1 (6 bases). Germline V gene data show CDR1 as SGDLS and CDR2 as YYNGEE. The CDR3 is 15 residues long. V dropped 3 bases and J dropped 3 bases, with 13 bases sitting between them. The CDR3 protein is CASSAGGQYNQPQHF. The CDR3 DNA sequence: TGTGCCAGCAGCGCCGGAGGACAGTACAATCAGCCCCAGCATTTT.

This chain links TRBV18 with TRBJ2-1, with 9 nucleotides matching TRBD2. The CDR3 is 15 amino acids. Germline V gene sequence: CDR1 KGHSH, CDR2 LQKENI. With 3 bases clipped from V and 3 bases from J, the junction kept 3 bases outside the gene matches. This chain's CDR3 is CASSPSSGNYNEQFF. The CDR3 region has the DNA TGTGCCAGCTCACCCTCTAGCGGGAACTACAATGAGCAGTTCTTC.

V is TRBV6-1 and J is TRBJ1-2; 7 bases are a match to TRBD1. Germline V gives CDR1 MNHNS, CDR2 SASEGT. After removal of 7 bases from V and 1 base from J, the junction contained 6 bases not matched to a gene. The CDR3 is 14 amino acids. CDR3 sequence: CASIGGQLNYGYTF. The CDR3, as DNA: TGTGCCAGCATCGGGGGACAGCTTAACTATGGCTACACCTTC.

The rearrangement joins TRBV27 to TRBJ2-7; 7 nucleotides line up with TRBD1. The CDR3 is 13 amino acids. Losses at the gene ends were 11 bases for V and 4 bases for J; bases not matched to a gene: 11. CDR1 MNHEY and CDR2 SMNVEV come from the germline V gene (reference sequence). CDR3 residues: CAGTGAPTYEQYF. The CDR3, as DNA: TGTGCCGGAACAGGGGCTCCCACTTACGAGCAGTACTTC.

In this sample, this clone turned up a few times. This chain joins TRBV5-1 and TRBJ2-2; D unclear. Germline CDR1 SGHRS, CDR2 YFSETQ. The CDR3 loop spans 15 amino acids. V was shortened by 0 bases and J by 4 bases, with 10 bases between the two germline ends. DNA of the CDR3: TGCGCCAGCAGCTTGGACCGGAGCCTCACCGGGGAGCTGTTTTTT. This gives the protein CASSLDRSLTGELFF.

This clone was detected a few times. V gene TRBV13 combines with J gene TRBJ1-5; D is uncertain. From germline, CDR1 is PRHDT and CDR2 FYEKMQ (reference sequence). This CDR3 region has 14 residues. The V and J ends lost 6 bases and 2 bases respectively, with 11 bases between them. The CDR3 nucleotides read TGTGCCAGCAGGGACCCTCGAGGCAATCAGCCCCAGCATTTT. This encodes CASRDPRGNQPQHF.

The V call is TRBV29-1, the J call TRBJ2-3, with 9 bases lining up with TRBD1. The V gene end was trimmed by 7 bases and the J gene end by 7 bases; junction bases not matched to a gene: 18. Germline assignment: CDR1 SQVTM and CDR2 ANQGSEA. The CDR3 is made up of 16 amino acids. For the CDR3, the DNA is TGCAGCGAAACCTCACTCTCCGGGACAGGGTGGAATACGCAGTATTTT. This encodes CSETSLSGTGWNTQYF.

This sequence joins TRBV7-8 and TRBJ2-5; TRBD2 matches 7 bases. The CDR3 totals 16 residues. V dropped 5 bases and J dropped 5; count of bases not matched to a gene: 14. From germline, CDR1 is SGHVS and CDR2 FQNEAQ. This CDR3 is CASSSRGAGVGETQYF. The CDR3 nucleotides read TGTGCCAGCAGCAGCCGAGGGGCGGGAGTTGGGGAGACCCAGTACTTC.

The chain carries TRBV25-1 and TRBJ2-1; 9 nucleotides line up with TRBD2. The CDR3 is 16 amino acids. Trimming at V came to 8 bases and at J to 4 bases, leaving 12 bases not matched to a gene. Germline CDR1 is MGHDK and CDR2 is SYGVNS. This CDR3 reads CASSPVSGRNYNEQFF. The CDR3 nucleotides are TGTGCCAGCTCGCCAGTCAGCGGGAGGAATTACAATGAGCAGTTCTTC.

The CDR3 nucleotides read TGTGCCAGCAGCATCCAATCGACAGGGTTGGGGGCCAACGTCCTGACTTTC. Amino acids: CASSIQSTGLGANVLTF. The chain couples TRBV11-1 to TRBJ2-6; 7 bases map to TRBD1. The CDR3 has 17 residues. V lost 5 bases, J lost 4 bases, and 11 bases stayed unmatched. Germline V gene lookup returns CDR1 SGHAT and CDR2 FQDESV (reference sequence).

This chain joins TRBV7-9 and TRBJ2-1; no definite D call. CDR1 and CDR2 from the germline V gene are SEHNR and FQNEAQ (reference sequence). Trimming removed 5 bases at V and 10 bases at J, with 15 bases between. This CDR3 region has 13 residues. Here the CDR3 reads CASSIISKGEQFF. The CDR3 DNA is TGTGCCAGCAGCATTATTTCGAAGGGAGAGCAGTTCTTC.

V gene TRBV30 combines with J gene TRBJ2-7, with no clear D. Germline V CDR1 and CDR2: GTSNPN, SVGIG (reference sequence). This CDR3 comprises 13 residues. The germline V and J ends were trimmed by 2 bases and 4 bases, with 12 bases remaining between them. The CDR3 DNA sequence: TGTGCCTGGAGTACGAGCGTCCCATACGAGCAGTACTTC. Its protein product is CAWSTSVPYEQYF. The whole variable domain, filled in from reference TRBV30 and TRBJ2-7, reads SQTIHQWPATLVQPVGSPLSLECTVEGTSNPNLYWYRQAAGRGLQLLFYSVGIGQISSEVPQNLSASRPQDRQFILSSKKLLLSDSGFYLCAWSTSVPYEQYFGPGTRLTVT.

This sequence joins TRBV7-9 and TRBJ2-5, with 8 nucleotides matching TRBD1. This CDR3 is built from 14 residues. Trimming at V came to 5 bases and at J to 9 bases, leaving 11 bases not matched to a gene. CDR1 is SEHNR and CDR2 is FQNEAQ in the germline V gene (reference sequence). The CDR3 region has the DNA TGTGCCAGCAGCCAGATCCAGGGGGCCGGGGCCCAGTACTTC. Residues: CASSQIQGAGAQYF.

The chain carries TRBV27 and TRBJ2-1; 8 nucleotides match TRBD2. Germline CDR1 and CDR2: MNHEY and SMNVEV (reference sequence). This CDR3 comprises 14 residues. With 5 bases clipped from V and 7 bases from J, the junction kept 7 bases outside the gene matches. DNA for the CDR3: TGTGCCAGCAGTGCCGGGACTAGGTTGAATGAGCAGTTCTTC. Protein sequence: CASSAGTRLNEQFF.

This clone was counted a single time. The chain carries TRBV9 and TRBJ2-7, with 8 bases aligning to TRBD1. The CDR3 covers 14 residues. V shed 4 bases and J 2 bases; nucleotides not matched to a gene: 5. From germline, CDR1 is SGDLS and CDR2 YYNGEE. The CDR3 sequence is CASSTGQAPYEQYF. CDR3 nucleotide sequence: TGTGCCAGCAGCACGGGACAGGCCCCCTACGAGCAGTACTTC. The full variable domain, completed using reference TRBV9 and TRBJ2-7, is DSGVTQTPKHLITATGQRVTLRCSPRSGDLSVYWYQQSLDQGLQFLIQYYNGEERAKGNILERFSAQQFPDLHSELNLSSLELGDSALYFCASSTGQAPYEQYFGPGTRLTVT.

This clone occurred a few times. The V gene is TRBV4-1, the J gene TRBJ1-5; 10 nucleotides agree with TRBD1. With 6 bases clipped from V and 4 bases from J, the junction kept 6 bases outside the gene matches. The CDR3 spans 15 residues. CDR1 MGHRA and CDR2 YSYEKL come from the germline V gene. The CDR3, as DNA: TGCGCCAGCAGTGCCCCGGGACAGGGGAATCAGCCCCAGCATTTT. Amino acids: CASSAPGQGNQPQHF.

The chain links TRBV9 to TRBJ1-2, with 9 positions matching TRBD1. V gave up 3 bases and J gave up 5 bases; unmatched junction bases: 8. The CDR3 spans 15 residues. Germline CDR1 and CDR2: SGDLS and YYNGEE. The CDR3 nucleotides read TGTGCCAGCAGCGGGGAGGGGACAGGGTTATATGGCTACACCTTC. This translates into CASSGEGTGLYGYTF.

The rearrangement links TRBV19 to TRBJ1-1; D not resolved. The CDR3 consists of 13 residues. CDR1 LNHDA and CDR2 SQIVND come from the germline V gene (reference sequence). Trimming removed 5 bases at V and 1 base at J, with 8 bases between. CDR3 in amino acids: CASSSSQNTEAFF. The CDR3 nucleotides read TGTGCCAGTAGTTCTTCCCAGAACACTGAAGCTTTCTTT.

This clone was observed once. The CDR3 region is CASSLQGTEGGYTF. The CDR3 region has the DNA TGTGCCAGCAGCTTACAGGGAACCGAGGGGGGCTACACCTTC. The chain recombines TRBV11-1 with TRBJ1-2, with D possibly being TRBD1 (5 bases). CDR3 length equals 14 residues. V dropped 2 bases and J dropped 8 bases, with 15 bases sitting between them. Germline CDR1 SGHAT, CDR2 FQDESV (reference sequence).

The rearrangement joins TRBV7-2 to TRBJ2-5, with 14 bases fitting TRBD2. The V and J ends lost 5 bases and 5 bases, in that order; junction bases with no gene match: 10. CDR1 and CDR2 from the germline V gene are SGHTA and FQGNSA. This CDR3 contains 17 residues. The CDR3 protein is CASSPRLAGGVRETQYF. Here the CDR3 DNA reads TGTGCCAGCAGCCCTCGACTAGCGGGAGGGGTGAGGGAGACCCAGTACTTC.

This chain connects TRBV7-9 to TRBJ1-1, with D tentatively TRBD1 (5 bases). Between the trimmed V and J ends, which lost 6 bases and 5 bases, there was a span of 16 bases. The CDR3 loop spans 14 amino acids. The V gene's germline CDR1 is SEHNR and CDR2 FQNEAQ (reference sequence). CDR3 region: CASRVIGEGTEAFF. In DNA, the CDR3 is TGTGCCAGCAGGGTAATTGGCGAGGGGACTGAAGCTTTCTTT.